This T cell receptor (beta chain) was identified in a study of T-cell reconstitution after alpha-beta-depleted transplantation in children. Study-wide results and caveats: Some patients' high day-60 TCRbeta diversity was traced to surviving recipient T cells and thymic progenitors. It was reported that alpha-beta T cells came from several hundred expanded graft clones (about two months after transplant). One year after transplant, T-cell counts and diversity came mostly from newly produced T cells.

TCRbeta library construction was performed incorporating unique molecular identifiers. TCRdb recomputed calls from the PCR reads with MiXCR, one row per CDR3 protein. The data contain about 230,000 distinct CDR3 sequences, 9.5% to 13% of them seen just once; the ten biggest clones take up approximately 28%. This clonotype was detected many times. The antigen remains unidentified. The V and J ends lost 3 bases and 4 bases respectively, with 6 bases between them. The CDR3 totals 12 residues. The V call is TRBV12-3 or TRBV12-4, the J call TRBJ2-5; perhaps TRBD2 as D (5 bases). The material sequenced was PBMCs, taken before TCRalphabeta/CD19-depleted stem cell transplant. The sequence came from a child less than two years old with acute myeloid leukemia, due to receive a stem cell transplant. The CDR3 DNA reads TGTGCCAGCAGTTTGGGGAGAGAGACCCAGTACTTC. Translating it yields CASSLGRETQYF.